The next 18 T cell receptor beta chains were all read from a single sample in a study of monozygotic twins with inflammatory bowel disease. After re-calling the 5' RACE reads, TCRdb lists one entry per CDR3 protein, DNA absent. In total, the table holds approximately 400,000 distinct CDR3 sequences. The sample taken for sequencing was blood. These receptors all stem from a human donor with ulcerative colitis or Crohn's disease, or a healthy co-twin of an affected twin (not recorded which).

This chain joins TRBV2 and TRBJ2-5. Germline assignment: CDR1 SNHLY and CDR2 FYNNEI. The CDR3 contains 12 residues. CDR3 amino acids: CASSVDSETQYF.

This chain connects TRBV5-1 to TRBJ2-1; TCRdb designates TRBD2, a call that cannot be tested without DNA. The CDR3 has 13 residues. The germline CDR1 and CDR2 sequences are SGHRS and YFSETQ. This chain's CDR3 is CASSTSGNNEQFF.

The chain couples TRBV5-8 to TRBJ2-5; the D call from TCRdb, TRBD1, cannot be confirmed without DNA. The CDR3 has 14 amino acids. Germline V gives CDR1 SGHTS, CDR2 YDEGEE. CDR3 sequence reads: CASSLDDRGETQYF. The full variable domain, in which reference TRBV5-8 and TRBJ2-5 provide the parts outside the CDR3, is EAGVTQSPTHLIKTRGQQATLRCSPISGHTSVYWYQQALGLGLQFLLWYDEGEERNRGNFPPRFSGRQFPNYSSELNVNALELEDSALYLCASSLDDRGETQYFGPGTRLLVL.

The gene calls are TRBV5-4 and TRBJ2-7. The CDR3 is 13 amino acids. CDR1 and CDR2 (germline): SGHNT, YYREEE (reference sequence). The CDR3 loop is CASSLGSAYEQYF.

The genes are TRBV2 and TRBJ2-4; TCRdb picks TRBD1, but there is no DNA to check that call. Germline V gives CDR1 SNHLY, CDR2 FYNNEI. The length of the CDR3 is 13 residues. The CDR3 here is CASSGFLGGMQYF.

V is TRBV7-6 and J is TRBJ2-5; TCRdb calls TRBD2, which cannot be checked without DNA. This CDR3 region has 17 residues. CDR1 and CDR2 from the germline V gene are SGHVS and FNYEAQ. The CDR3 sequence is CASSEGLAGVLQETQYF.

The V call is TRBV6-1, the J call TRBJ1-3; TCRdb's D gene call, TRBD1, goes unchecked for lack of DNA. In germline, CDR1 is MNHNS, CDR2 SASEGT. This CDR3 comprises 15 residues. The CDR3: CASSTQTGTGNTIYF.

The CDR3: CAGRSKAGLNQPQHF. J is TRBJ1-5 and V is TRBV7-2. The CDR3 spans 15 residues. Germline V gene sequence: CDR1 SGHTA, CDR2 FQGNSA.

The rearrangement joins TRBV6-1 to TRBJ2-2; checking the TCRdb D call of TRBD1 is not possible without DNA. CDR3 length: 14 residues. Germline CDR1 is MNHNS and CDR2 is SASEGT. The CDR3 spells CASSFFPGTGELFF.

This chain joins TRBV5-6 and TRBJ1-2. There are 15 residues in the CDR3. Germline V gene lookup returns CDR1 SGHDT and CDR2 YYEEEE. CDR3 in amino acids: CASIRGRALLGGYTF.

This chain uses TRBV12-3 or TRBV12-4 with TRBJ2-3; TCRdb's D gene call, TRBD1, goes unchecked for lack of DNA. This CDR3 has 14 residues. CDR3 region: CASSLRRPPDTQYF.

V and J are TRBV12-3 or TRBV12-4 and TRBJ2-5; TCRdb designates TRBD1, a call that cannot be tested without DNA. This CDR3 region has 14 residues. The CDR3 loop is CASTQTGGQETQYF.

The V and J genes are TRBV11-1 and TRBJ1-2. The CDR3 extends over 15 amino acids. CDR1 is SGHAT, CDR2 FQDESV, per germline (reference sequence). The chain's CDR3 is CASSEGGTAIYGYTF.

The J gene is TRBJ2-3, the V gene TRBV12-5; absent DNA, TCRdb's TRBD1 call cannot be checked. The CDR3 has 12 amino acids. Per the germline V gene, CDR1 is LGHNT and CDR2 is FRNRAP. The CDR3 loop reads CASGPDPLTQYF.

The rearrangement links TRBV4-3 to TRBJ2-3; lacking DNA, the TRBD2 call made by TCRdb goes unchecked. The germline V gene has CDR1 LGHNA and CDR2 YSLEER. This CDR3 has 19 amino acids. CDR3: CASSQDAAGTAWGTDTQYF.

The chain employs TRBV18 and TRBJ1-3. The germline gives CDR1 KGHSH, CDR2 LQKENI. This CDR3 contains 16 residues. The CDR3 protein is CASSPPRTGSGNTIYF.

The chain has TRBV18 and TRBJ2-3. Germline loops: CDR1 KGHSH, CDR2 LQKENI. There are 14 residues in the CDR3. The CDR3 sequence: CASSRTSSTDTQYF.

This sequence joins TRBV14 and TRBJ1-6; the TCRdb call, TRBD1, lacks DNA for checking. The CDR3 has 16 residues. Germline CDR1 and CDR2: SGHDN and FVKESK. The CDR3 region is CASSRTGSIAVSPLHF. Using reference TRBV14 and TRBJ1-6 for the parts outside the CDR3, the full variable domain is EAGVTQFPSHSVIEKGQTVTLRCDPISGHDNLYWYRRVMGKEIKFLLHFVKESKQDESGMPNNRFLAERTGGTYSTLKVQPAELEDSGVYFCASSRTGSIAVSPLHFGNGTRLTVT.